This is a list of T cell receptor beta chains from one sample in a study of blood T cell repertoires in COVID-19. Profiled with immunoSEQ multiplex PCR; TCRdb holds only in-frame clones, not every one. This sample has under 60,000 clones; approximately 79% occur once, and the top ten carry about 25%. The specimen sequenced was peripheral blood. All receptors come from a man in his 70s with acute or convalescent COVID-19. Each CDR3 is given with its conserved first and last residue. The order of the fields is clone size, V gene, J gene, CDR3 protein. The size of a clone is reported for some rows only, either as once, few or many, or as a class for expanded clones.

>few|TRBV29-1|TRBJ1-2
CSADLAAGGPTYGYTF
>few|TRBV19|TRBJ2-7
CASGHMRQGRSEQYF
>-|TRBV21-1|TRBJ2-2
CASPTGQKLTGELFF
>-|TRBV11-2|TRBJ2-3
CASSSISADTQYF
>-|TRBV21-1|TRBJ1-6
CASSKGQGNNSPLHF
>-|TRBV4-3|TRBJ1-6
CASSPRLSTASSYNSPLHF
>few|TRBV6-1|TRBJ1-2
CASSEPGQGAFGYTF
>-|TRBV9|TRBJ2-5
CASSVGGSGGMQETQYF
>-|TRBV3-1/TRBV3-2|TRBJ2-7
CASSPRQGGVYEQYF
>-|TRBV7-6|TRBJ2-1
CASSLFAGRESYNEQFF
>-|TRBV6-4|TRBJ1-2
CASSEGGGRLDGYTF
>-|TRBV5-1|TRBJ2-5
CASSTGQGGETQYF
>few|TRBV10-2|TRBJ2-2
CASLGGGRNTGELFF
>once|TRBV6-5|TRBJ2-7
CASSYNVQPHYEQYF
>-|TRBV28|TRBJ1-1
CASSLGQNEAFF
>-|TRBV6-2/TRBV6-3|TRBJ1-5
CASSRQGRNNQPQHF
>-|TRBV5-1|TRBJ2-1
CASSLTGQGYNEQFF
>-|TRBV30|TRBJ2-7
CAWSVSELEQYF
>-|TRBV18|TRBJ2-7
CASSPGTGGYEQYF
>-|TRBV7-2|TRBJ2-1
CASSYPGGRNNEQFF
>-|TRBV6-5|TRBJ2-1
CASSYSRVENNEQFF
>-|TRBV2|TRBJ1-6
CASSGRGNSPLHF
>-|TRBV3-1/TRBV3-2|TRBJ1-2
CASSSNGQGAGYTF
>once|TRBV7-3|TRBJ1-2
CASSLNSGTPYGYTF
>-|TRBV28|TRBJ2-3
CASRPGGQGSDTQYF
>-|TRBV5-4|TRBJ1-2
CASSPGGRSNYGYTF
>-|TRBV7-8|TRBJ2-1
CASSLVERREQFF
>-|TRBV9|TRBJ2-1
CASSVGQETYNEQFF
>-|TRBV30|TRBJ2-7
CAWTGGAYEQYF
>-|TRBV9|TRBJ2-3
CASSVDGRRTDTQYF
>-|TRBV10-1|TRBJ2-7
CASSLDRGQGYEQYF
>-|TRBV11-2|TRBJ1-1
CASSLDQTGITEAFF
>-|TRBV30|TRBJ1-2
CAWSVGQEISGYTF
>-|TRBV7-6|TRBJ2-3
CASSLGGQGVDTQYF
>-|TRBV5-8|TRBJ1-4
CASRHPQEKLFF
>-|TRBV7-2|TRBJ2-7
CASSLRRGLDEQYF
>-|TRBV5-1|TRBJ1-2
CASSFTTDLNYGYTF
>-|TRBV19|TRBJ1-4
CASSSRDRVNEKLFF
>-|TRBV7-3|TRBJ2-3
CASSPGGGPTDTQYF
>-|TRBV27|TRBJ1-4
CASRRTGTGELNEKLFF
>-|TRBV29-1|TRBJ2-7
CSVTPGGSSYEQYF
>once|TRBV6-2/TRBV6-3|TRBJ1-5
CASSRGKSNQPQHF
>-|TRBV7-9|TRBJ1-4
CASSFRAGGKLFF
>-|TRBV10-3|TRBJ1-6
CAIRGTDNSPLHF
>-|TRBV19|TRBJ2-6
CASSPPRQAGANVLTF
>-|TRBV29-1|TRBJ2-3
CSLLAGSSTDTQYF
>-|TRBV4-2|TRBJ2-7
CASSQDGGSSYEQYF
>-|TRBV3-1/TRBV3-2|TRBJ2-1
CASSPGLRNNEQFF
>-|TRBV5-1|TRBJ2-1
CASSPRPTSLSYNEQFF
>-|TRBV18|TRBJ1-1
CASSARAESGTEAFF
>-|TRBV11-3|TRBJ2-7
CASSPHPVSYEQYF
>-|TRBV9|TRBJ2-2
CASSSSGLAAANTGELFF
>-|TRBV5-4|TRBJ2-3
CASSLGKGLPSTDTQYF
>once|TRBV15|TRBJ1-2
CATSASGNLPNYGYTF
>-|TRBV6-5|TRBJ1-5
CASSYDRGQPQHF
>-|TRBV6-8|TRBJ2-7
CASSYSSGLSGEQYF
>-|TRBV12-5|TRBJ2-3
CASGPLLPTDTQYF
>-|TRBV20-1|TRBJ1-5
CSASRRGGDQPQHF
>-|TRBV6-4|TRBJ2-2
CASSPGQITNTGELFF
>-|TRBV28|TRBJ2-5
CASSFQRRGETQYF